These T cell receptor beta chains were read from a single sample in a study of beta chain features in type 1 diabetes. Produced via immunoSEQ multiplex PCR; TCRdb's table is partial and in-frame only. The sample records 330,000 or so clones, roughly 12% being singletons. The sequencing input was naive CD4+ T cells from blood. The source is a woman aged 18-30 years with type 1 diabetes. CDR3s include the opening cysteine and the closing phenylalanine or tryptophan. A D gene is named only where the DNA matches it firmly. Clone size is given for some rows only: seen once, a few or many times, or a class if the clone is expanded.

abundance,d_gene,v_gene,len,j_gene,CDR3aa,CDR3nt
-,-,TRBV4-1,17,TRBJ1-1,CASSQDKDTLRNTEAFF,TGCGCCAGCAGCCAAGATAAAGACACCTTGAGGAACACTGAAGCTTTCTTT
-,TRBD1,TRBV9,14,TRBJ2-5,CASSKGTAKETQYF,TGTGCCAGCAGCAAGGGGACAGCTAAAGAGACCCAGTACTTC
-,TRBD1,TRBV4-2,16,TRBJ1-5,CASSQGTGGGNQPQHF,TGTGCCAGCAGCCAAGGGACAGGGGGCGGGAATCAGCCCCAGCATTTT
many,TRBD1,TRBV15,14,TRBJ2-4,CATSTRQGKNIQYF,TGTGCCACCAGCACTAGACAGGGAAAAAACATTCAGTACTTC
few,TRBD1,TRBV6-6,15,TRBJ1-4,CASSYDRVAGEKLFF,TGTGCCAGCAGTTACGACAGGGTCGCCGGTGAAAAACTGTTTTTT
few,-,TRBV28,12,TRBJ2-3,CASRSSTDTQYF,TGTGCCAGCAGGAGCAGCACAGATACGCAGTATTTT
-,TRBD1,TRBV4-3,17,TRBJ2-7,CASSQAPPGQGLDEQYF,TGCGCCAGCAGCCAAGCCCCGCCGGGACAGGGTTTGGACGAGCAGTACTTC
-,-,TRBV5-4,15,TRBJ2-2,CASTPGGLGPGELFF,TGTGCCAGCACCCCCGGGGGACTCGGTCCCGGGGAGCTGTTTTTT
-,-,TRBV9,13,TRBJ2-2,CASSVVGNGELFF,TGTGCCAGCAGCGTAGTCGGGAACGGGGAGCTGTTTTTT
-,-,TRBV6-5,13,TRBJ1-6,CASTRTVVSPLHF,TGTGCCAGCACCCGCACAGTGGTTTCACCCCTCCACTTT
few,-,TRBV7-2,14,TRBJ2-7,CASSFGVERYEQYF,TGTGCCAGCAGCTTCGGGGTCGAGCGGTACGAGCAGTACTTC
-,-,TRBV4-3,16,TRBJ2-1,CASSHTRGAWYNEQFF,TGCGCCAGCAGCCACACCCGGGGGGCGTGGTACAATGAGCAGTTCTTC
few,TRBD1,TRBV28,13,TRBJ2-7,CASSFSDRGEQYF,TGTGCCAGCAGTTTTTCGGACAGGGGCGAGCAGTACTTC
-,TRBD2,TRBV4-1,15,TRBJ2-1,CASSQRTSGGAEQFF,TGCGCCAGCAGCCAACGGACTAGCGGGGGGGCCGAGCAGTTCTTC
few,-,TRBV11-3,15,TRBJ2-1,CASSLPQGRGNEQFF,TGTGCCAGCAGCTTACCACAGGGCCGGGGCAATGAGCAGTTCTTC
-,TRBD2,TRBV7-2,14,TRBJ2-7,CASSLGGTSYEQYF,TGTGCCAGCAGCTTAGGGGGGACTAGCTACGAGCAGTACTTC
-,-,TRBV6-5,15,TRBJ2-1,CASSYLTLQGNEQFF,TGTGCCAGCAGTTACCTTACTTTACAGGGTAATGAGCAGTTCTTC
-,TRBD2,TRBV18,15,TRBJ2-7,CASSPAGLRKVEQYF,TGTGCCAGCTCACCCGCGGGACTAAGAAAGGTAGAGCAGTACTTC
-,-,TRBV5-1,14,TRBJ2-3,CASSPSQNTDTQYF,TGCGCCAGCAGCCCATCCCAGAACACAGATACGCAGTATTTT
-,-,TRBV27,13,TRBJ1-2,CASSLGLSFGYTF,TGTGCCAGCAGTTTAGGACTGAGCTTTGGCTACACCTTC
few,-,TRBV20-1,10,TRBJ1-2,CSASQYGYTF,TGCAGTGCTAGTCAGTATGGCTACACCTTC
-,TRBD2,TRBV4-1,15,TRBJ2-5,CASSQVTLAGETQYF,TGCGCCAGCAGCCAAGTAACCCTAGCGGGGGAGACCCAGTACTTC
few,TRBD1,TRBV7-6,15,TRBJ1-6,CASSVGQASNSPLHF,TGTGCCAGCAGCGTTGGACAGGCGAGTAATTCACCCCTCCACTTT
few,TRBD2,TRBV9,16,TRBJ2-3,CASSPGTSGSTDTQYF,TGTGCCAGCAGCCCCGGGACTAGCGGGAGCACAGATACGCAGTATTTT
few,TRBD2,TRBV14,16,TRBJ2-1,CASSQDGGTVWNEQFF,TGTGCCAGCAGCCAAGACGGGGGGACTGTTTGGAATGAGCAGTTCTTC
-,-,TRBV7-7,13,TRBJ2-2,CASSSSLPGELFF,TGTGCCAGCAGCTCGTCCCTCCCCGGGGAGCTGTTTTTT
few,-,TRBV13,16,TRBJ2-7,CASSLARQGKTYEQYF,TGTGCCAGCAGCTTAGCCCGTCAGGGGAAGACCTACGAGCAGTACTTC
-,TRBD2,TRBV5-1,14,TRBJ2-1,CASREGLAGDEQFF,TGCGCCAGCAGGGAGGGACTAGCGGGGGATGAGCAGTTCTTC
-,-,TRBV7-9,14,TRBJ1-1,CASSLPGSATEAFF,TGTGCCAGCAGCTTGCCGGGTTCGGCCACTGAAGCTTTCTTT
few,-,TRBV6-6,15,TRBJ2-1,CASSWGSGGANEQFF,TGTGCCAGCAGTTGGGGTAGCGGAGGGGCTAATGAGCAGTTCTTC
-,TRBD2,TRBV6-5,14,TRBJ2-3,CASRLAGITDTQYF,TGTGCCAGCAGACTAGCGGGGATCACAGATACGCAGTATTTT
-,TRBD2,TRBV7-2,14,TRBJ2-7,CASSRIAGVNEQYF,TGTGCCAGCAGCCGGATAGCGGGAGTGAACGAGCAGTACTTC
-,-,TRBV29-1,13,TRBJ2-7,CSVEVDRTYEQYF,TGCAGCGTTGAAGTTGACAGAACCTACGAGCAGTACTTC
few,-,TRBV19,16,TRBJ2-1,CASSVGSGLSYNEQFF,TGTGCCAGTAGTGTTGGGTCAGGGTTGTCCTACAATGAGCAGTTCTTC
-,-,TRBV2,14,TRBJ2-1,CASSEDYARDEQFF,TGTGCCAGCAGTGAAGATTACGCGCGGGACGAGCAGTTCTTC
few,TRBD2,TRBV9,16,TRBJ2-2,CASSLQAGGLSGELFF,TGTGCCAGCAGCCTCCAGGCGGGGGGGCTCTCCGGGGAGCTGTTTTTT
few,TRBD2,TRBV5-1,19,TRBJ2-1,CASSPGGSSGSRGYNEQFF,TGCGCCAGCAGCCCAGGGGGATCTAGCGGGAGCCGGGGATACAATGAGCAGTTCTTC
-,-,TRBV7-2,18,TRBJ2-6,CASSPFWAGLNGANVLTF,TGTGCCAGCAGCCCCTTCTGGGCTGGGTTGAATGGGGCCAACGTCCTGACTTTC
few,-,TRBV25-1,13,TRBJ2-1,CASRGSSYNEQFF,TGTGCCAGTAGGGGGAGCTCCTACAATGAGCAGTTCTTC
few,TRBD1,TRBV2,11,TRBJ2-7,CAGGQGYEQYF,TGTGCCGGGGGACAGGGCTACGAGCAGTACTTC
few,-,TRBV4-3,16,TRBJ2-1,CASSQAQDSTNNEQFF,TGCGCCAGCAGCCAGGCACAGGACAGCACGAACAATGAGCAGTTCTTC
-,TRBD2,TRBV9,16,TRBJ2-3,CASSVGTSGGVDTQYF,TGTGCCAGCAGCGTTGGGACTAGCGGGGGTGTGGATACGCAGTATTTT
-,TRBD1,TRBV14,17,TRBJ1-1,CASSQLRGQPGYTEAFF,TGTGCCAGCAGCCAACTGCGGGGACAGCCGGGGTACACTGAAGCTTTCTTT
-,-,TRBV7-2,14,TRBJ1-1,CASSPLGVHTEAFF,TGTGCCAGCAGCCCATTGGGAGTGCACACTGAAGCTTTCTTT
few,TRBD1,TRBV7-2,14,TRBJ2-1,CASSSGTGPNEQFF,TGTGCCAGCAGCTCCGGGACAGGGCCCAATGAGCAGTTCTTC
-,-,TRBV30,11,TRBJ2-7,CACCYSYEQYF,TGTGCCTGCTGCTACTCCTACGAGCAGTACTTC
-,TRBD1,TRBV18,16,TRBJ2-2,CASSPRGTGDTGELFF,TGTGCCAGCTCACCACGCGGGACAGGGGATACCGGGGAGCTGTTTTTT